A selection of T cell receptor beta chains follows, all from one sample in a study of shared clonotypes between healthy human individuals. Using immunoSEQ multiplex PCR, the repertoire was profiled, and TCRdb retains in-frame clones only, with some absent. The sample shows approximately 2.5 million clones, 93% of them seen only once. What was sequenced was naive CD4+ T cells from PBMCs. The receptor source for this set is a man between 18 and 29 years old in good health. Some clones in this sample may be carry-over from other donors' samples. CDR3s include the opening cysteine and the closing phenylalanine or tryptophan. Each record gives: D gene, J gene, CDR3 length, clone size, V gene, CDR3 DNA, CDR3 protein. A D gene is named only where the DNA matches it firmly. Not all rows give a size; the values are once, few, many and, for expanded clones, a class.

d_call: .; j_call: TRBJ1-2; cdr3_length: 12; clone_size: .; v_call: TRBV6-6; cdr3_nt: TGTGCCAGCAGACGGGACTCCCGCGGCTACACCTTC; cdr3_aa: CASRRDSRGYTF
d_call: .; j_call: TRBJ1-5; cdr3_length: 13; clone_size: .; v_call: TRBV6-5; cdr3_nt: TGTGCCAGCAGAACTAATAGCAATCAGCCCCAGCATTTT; cdr3_aa: CASRTNSNQPQHF
d_call: TRBD1; j_call: TRBJ1-1; cdr3_length: 13; clone_size: .; v_call: TRBV30; cdr3_nt: TGTGCCTGGACGGGACAGCCGAACACTGAAGCTTTCTTT; cdr3_aa: CAWTGQPNTEAFF
d_call: .; j_call: TRBJ2-1; cdr3_length: 15; clone_size: .; v_call: TRBV29-1; cdr3_nt: TGCAGCGTTGAAGACCGCCGACGGTTCTACAATGAGCAGTTCTTC; cdr3_aa: CSVEDRRRFYNEQFF
d_call: TRBD1; j_call: TRBJ1-5; cdr3_length: 16; clone_size: .; v_call: TRBV4-3; cdr3_nt: TGCGCCAGCAGCCAGAACCTCGGACAGGGTGATCAGCCCCAGCATTTT; cdr3_aa: CASSQNLGQGDQPQHF
d_call: .; j_call: TRBJ1-5; cdr3_length: 14; clone_size: .; v_call: TRBV6-1; cdr3_nt: TGTGCCAGCAGTGAAGCGTGGGCGGGTCAGCCCCAGCATTTT; cdr3_aa: CASSEAWAGQPQHF
d_call: TRBD1; j_call: TRBJ2-2; cdr3_length: 13; clone_size: .; v_call: TRBV5-1; cdr3_nt: TGCGCCAGCAGCATGGGACAGGCCGGGGAGCTGTTTTTT; cdr3_aa: CASSMGQAGELFF
d_call: .; j_call: TRBJ1-4; cdr3_length: 15; clone_size: .; v_call: TRBV2; cdr3_nt: TGTGCCAGCAGTGGGGGTCAATCCCTTAATGAAAAACTGTTTTTT; cdr3_aa: CASSGGQSLNEKLFF
d_call: TRBD1; j_call: TRBJ1-1; cdr3_length: 17; clone_size: once; v_call: TRBV7-6; cdr3_nt: TGTGCCAGCAGCCCGAAATGGACAGGGGAGGGGAACACTGAAGCTTTCTTT; cdr3_aa: CASSPKWTGEGNTEAFF
d_call: .; j_call: TRBJ2-7; cdr3_length: 15; clone_size: .; v_call: TRBV5-4; cdr3_nt: TGTGCCAGCAGCCCGGGACGGGTTCTTGGATACGAGCAGTACTTC; cdr3_aa: CASSPGRVLGYEQYF
d_call: .; j_call: TRBJ2-1; cdr3_length: 13; clone_size: .; v_call: TRBV7-3; cdr3_nt: TGTGCCAGCAGCTTAGCGGCCCGGGGTGAGCAGTTCTTC; cdr3_aa: CASSLAARGEQFF
d_call: .; j_call: TRBJ1-4; cdr3_length: 15; clone_size: .; v_call: TRBV18; cdr3_nt: TGTGCCAGCTCACCCTGGGTTACCCCTAATGAAAAACTGTTTTTT; cdr3_aa: CASSPWVTPNEKLFF
d_call: TRBD2; j_call: TRBJ2-1; cdr3_length: 16; clone_size: .; v_call: TRBV27; cdr3_nt: TGTGCCAGCAGTTCCCGTCCTAGCGGGAGGGCCTATGAGCAGTTCTTC; cdr3_aa: CASSSRPSGRAYEQFF
d_call: .; j_call: TRBJ2-7; cdr3_length: 14; clone_size: .; v_call: TRBV5-1; cdr3_nt: TGCGCCAGCAGCCCGGACCCGAGCTCCTACGAGCAGTACTTC; cdr3_aa: CASSPDPSSYEQYF
d_call: .; j_call: TRBJ2-3; cdr3_length: 14; clone_size: .; v_call: TRBV5-1; cdr3_nt: TGCGCCAGCAGCTTGGCCGGCTACCCCAGTACGCAGTATTTT; cdr3_aa: CASSLAGYPSTQYF
d_call: .; j_call: TRBJ2-3; cdr3_length: 14; clone_size: .; v_call: TRBV19; cdr3_nt: TGTGCCAGTAGGGATGGGACTAGCACAGATACGCAGTATTTT; cdr3_aa: CASRDGTSTDTQYF
d_call: TRBD2; j_call: TRBJ2-7; cdr3_length: 14; clone_size: .; v_call: TRBV5-6; cdr3_nt: TGTGCCAGCAGCTTAGCGGGGGAACACTACGAGCAGTACTTC; cdr3_aa: CASSLAGEHYEQYF
d_call: TRBD1; j_call: TRBJ2-7; cdr3_length: 15; clone_size: .; v_call: TRBV19; cdr3_nt: TGTGCCAGTATCCCCGGACAGGTTGCCATCCACGAGCAGTACTTC; cdr3_aa: CASIPGQVAIHEQYF
d_call: .; j_call: TRBJ2-7; cdr3_length: 13; clone_size: .; v_call: TRBV14; cdr3_nt: TGTGCCAGCAGCCGCCCAAGCTCCTACGAGCAGTACTTC; cdr3_aa: CASSRPSSYEQYF
d_call: .; j_call: TRBJ2-5; cdr3_length: 15; clone_size: .; v_call: TRBV7-9; cdr3_nt: TGTGCCAGCAGCTCCTTCCGGGCGCGTGAAGAGACCCAGTACTTC; cdr3_aa: CASSSFRAREETQYF
d_call: .; j_call: TRBJ2-5; cdr3_length: 13; clone_size: .; v_call: TRBV6-5; cdr3_nt: TGTGCCAGCAGTCCCCCGGGCTCCGGGACCCAGTACTTC; cdr3_aa: CASSPPGSGTQYF
d_call: TRBD2; j_call: TRBJ2-1; cdr3_length: 14; clone_size: .; v_call: TRBV5-8; cdr3_nt: TGTGCCAGCGGCCTCGGGACTAAGTACAATGAGCAGTTCTTC; cdr3_aa: CASGLGTKYNEQFF
d_call: .; j_call: TRBJ1-2; cdr3_length: 12; clone_size: .; v_call: TRBV5-1; cdr3_nt: TGCGCCAGCAGCTTGGCAGGGTATGGCTACACCTTC; cdr3_aa: CASSLAGYGYTF
d_call: .; j_call: TRBJ2-7; cdr3_length: 17; clone_size: .; v_call: TRBV11-2; cdr3_nt: TGTGCCAGCAGCTTAGTGTCAGGGGCCATACCCCTCAGCGAGCAGTACTTC; cdr3_aa: CASSLVSGAIPLSEQYF
d_call: .; j_call: TRBJ2-5; cdr3_length: 16; clone_size: once; v_call: TRBV11-2; cdr3_nt: TGTGCCAGCAGCTTATCCCGGGGCGAGGTAGGAGAGACCCAGTACTTC; cdr3_aa: CASSLSRGEVGETQYF
d_call: TRBD2; j_call: TRBJ2-1; cdr3_length: 15; clone_size: .; v_call: TRBV9; cdr3_nt: TGTGCCAGCAGCGTACAGGGACTAGCGGACAATGAGCAGTTCTTC; cdr3_aa: CASSVQGLADNEQFF
d_call: TRBD2; j_call: TRBJ2-3; cdr3_length: 15; clone_size: once; v_call: TRBV7-2; cdr3_nt: TGTGCCAGCAGCACGGGACTAGCGGGCACAGATACGCAGTATTTT; cdr3_aa: CASSTGLAGTDTQYF
d_call: TRBD1; j_call: TRBJ2-7; cdr3_length: 16; clone_size: .; v_call: TRBV18; cdr3_nt: TGTGCCAGCTCACCACGCGACAGGGACAGGTGGGTCGAGCAGTACTTC; cdr3_aa: CASSPRDRDRWVEQYF
d_call: .; j_call: TRBJ1-5; cdr3_length: 13; clone_size: once; v_call: TRBV7-2; cdr3_nt: TGTGCCAGCAGCCCAGACCGGTATCAGCCCCAGCATTTT; cdr3_aa: CASSPDRYQPQHF
d_call: .; j_call: TRBJ2-3; cdr3_length: 14; clone_size: .; v_call: TRBV6-5; cdr3_nt: TGTGCCAGCAGCCCCTTGGGCCGCACAGATACGCAGTATTTT; cdr3_aa: CASSPLGRTDTQYF
d_call: .; j_call: TRBJ2-6; cdr3_length: 14; clone_size: .; v_call: TRBV30; cdr3_nt: TGTGCCTGGAACAGCGTATCTGGGGCCAACGTCCTGACTTTC; cdr3_aa: CAWNSVSGANVLTF
d_call: TRBD1; j_call: TRBJ2-7; cdr3_length: 13; clone_size: .; v_call: TRBV5-4; cdr3_nt: TGTGCCAGCAGCAGGGACAGGCACTTGGAGCAGTACTTC; cdr3_aa: CASSRDRHLEQYF
d_call: .; j_call: TRBJ1-1; cdr3_length: 14; clone_size: .; v_call: TRBV2; cdr3_nt: TGTGCCAGCAGTGATGAGGGCGGGAACACTGAAGCTTTCTTT; cdr3_aa: CASSDEGGNTEAFF
d_call: TRBD1; j_call: TRBJ2-1; cdr3_length: 18; clone_size: .; v_call: TRBV6-4; cdr3_nt: TGTGCCAACTCCCGGGGACAGAAAAGACATTCCTCTGGAAATGAGCAGTTCTTC; cdr3_aa: CANSRGQKRHSSGNEQFF
d_call: .; j_call: TRBJ1-6; cdr3_length: 17; clone_size: .; v_call: TRBV5-1; cdr3_nt: TGCGCCAGCAGCTTGGGGACAGTGAGCTCCTATAATTCACCCCTCCACTTT; cdr3_aa: CASSLGTVSSYNSPLHF
d_call: TRBD1; j_call: TRBJ1-4; cdr3_length: 16; clone_size: once; v_call: TRBV9; cdr3_nt: TGTGCCAGCAGCGCCCCCGAGGCAGGGGGACAAGAAAAACTGTTTTTT; cdr3_aa: CASSAPEAGGQEKLFF
d_call: TRBD1; j_call: TRBJ2-5; cdr3_length: 16; clone_size: .; v_call: TRBV6-1; cdr3_nt: TGTGCCAGCAGTGAATTACAGGGGAGACACCAAGAGACCCAGTACTTC; cdr3_aa: CASSELQGRHQETQYF
d_call: .; j_call: TRBJ1-4; cdr3_length: 17; clone_size: .; v_call: TRBV4-1; cdr3_nt: TGCGCCAGCAGCCAAGTGGGAGGGTACGCAACTAATGAAAAACTGTTTTTT; cdr3_aa: CASSQVGGYATNEKLFF
d_call: TRBD2; j_call: TRBJ2-2; cdr3_length: 14; clone_size: .; v_call: TRBV9; cdr3_nt: TGTGCCAGCAGCCATAGCGGGGACTCCGGGGAGCTGTTTTTT; cdr3_aa: CASSHSGDSGELFF
d_call: TRBD1; j_call: TRBJ2-3; cdr3_length: 17; clone_size: .; v_call: TRBV5-4; cdr3_nt: TGTGCCAGCAGCTCGAGAAACAGGGGGCTAAGCACAGATACGCAGTATTTT; cdr3_aa: CASSSRNRGLSTDTQYF
d_call: TRBD1; j_call: TRBJ2-3; cdr3_length: 15; clone_size: .; v_call: TRBV2; cdr3_nt: TGTGCCAGCAAGGTGACGACAGGGAGAGGAGATACGCAGTATTTT; cdr3_aa: CASKVTTGRGDTQYF
d_call: TRBD1; j_call: TRBJ2-5; cdr3_length: 15; clone_size: .; v_call: TRBV5-1; cdr3_nt: TGCGCCAGCAGCTTGGGGGGGACAGGCGAAGAGACCCAGTACTTC; cdr3_aa: CASSLGGTGEETQYF
d_call: .; j_call: TRBJ2-7; cdr3_length: 15; clone_size: .; v_call: TRBV6-1; cdr3_nt: TGTGCCAGCAGTGGGGGTCGGGCAGGCTCCTACGAGCAGTACTTC; cdr3_aa: CASSGGRAGSYEQYF
d_call: TRBD2; j_call: TRBJ2-1; cdr3_length: 17; clone_size: .; v_call: TRBV11-2; cdr3_nt: TGTGCCAGCAGCTTCCTTTGGGGACTAGCGGGAAACAATGAGCAGTTCTTC; cdr3_aa: CASSFLWGLAGNNEQFF
d_call: .; j_call: TRBJ1-6; cdr3_length: 12; clone_size: .; v_call: TRBV10-3; cdr3_nt: TGTGCCATCACCCAAGGGAATTCACCCCTCCACTTT; cdr3_aa: CAITQGNSPLHF